These 21 T cell receptor beta chains were all obtained from the same sample, sequenced in a study of T cell changes during pregnancy in multiple sclerosis. The assay was immunoSEQ multiplex PCR, and TCRdb's table has in-frame clones only and misses some. The sample has fewer than 30,000 clones; approximately 92% are singletons. The specimen was CD4+ T cells from peripheral blood mononuclear cells, collected in the first trimester of pregnancy. The receptors shown here come from a female donor with multiple sclerosis, enrolled in a pregnancy study.

The chain is built from TRBV10-1 and TRBJ1-5, with TRBD1 matching over 7 bases. From germline, CDR1 is WNHNN and CDR2 SYGVQD (reference sequence). This CDR3 has 14 residues. Trimming cost V 2 bases and J 2 bases; bases outside gene matches: 0. The CDR3 is CASSEDRGNQPQHF. The CDR3 DNA reads as TGCGCCAGCAGTGAGGACAGGGGCAATCAGCCCCAGCATTTT.

V and J are TRBV19 and TRBJ1-3; 8 bases match TRBD1. Germline values: CDR1 LNHDA, CDR2 SQIVND (reference sequence). The CDR3 runs to 15 residues. V was clipped by 4 bases and J by 2 bases; unmatched bases: 4. The CDR3 nucleotides are TGTGCCAGTAGTAGAGACAGGGGCCCTGGAAACACCATATATTTT. This sequence encodes CASSRDRGPGNTIYF.

In DNA, the CDR3 is TGCGCCAGCAGCCAAGATTTGATAGCGGGGAGGGTTGAGCAGTTCTTC. Encoded protein: CASSQDLIAGRVEQFF. The J gene is TRBJ2-1, the V gene TRBV4-1, with TRBD2 matching 8 bases. The CDR3 is 16 amino acids. Looked up from germline, CDR1 is MGHRA and CDR2 is YSYEKL. Losses at the gene ends were 0 bases for V and 9 bases for J; bases not matched to a gene: 10.

V and J are TRBV30 and TRBJ2-1; 7 bases fit TRBD1. Germline CDR1 is GTSNPN and CDR2 is SVGIG (reference sequence). V shed 2 bases and J 3 bases; nucleotides not matched to a gene: 7. The CDR3 sequence is 15 residues long. The DNA for the CDR3 is TGTGCCTGGAGTCTCACAGGGGTCAGCTACAATGAGCAGTTCTTC. Its translation: CAWSLTGVSYNEQFF.

V gene TRBV7-6 combines with J gene TRBJ2-5; tentative D call: TRBD1 (6 bases). The V and J ends lost 3 bases and 2 bases respectively, with 10 bases between them. The CDR3 runs to 14 residues. Looked up from germline, CDR1 is SGHVS and CDR2 is FNYEAQ. Here the CDR3 reads CASSLFQGQETQYF. The CDR3 DNA sequence: TGTGCCAGCAGCTTGTTTCAGGGGCAAGAGACCCAGTACTTC. The full variable domain, in which reference TRBV7-6 and TRBJ2-5 provide the parts outside the CDR3, is GAGVSQSPRYKVTKRGQDVALRCDPISGHVSLYWYRQALGQGPEFLTYFNYEAQQDKSGLPNDRFSAERPEGSISTLTIQRTEQRDSAMYRCASSLFQGQETQYFGPGTRLLVL.

The CDR3 DNA is TGTGCCAGCTCACCGAGTCGCCCCCAGGGATCGAACTACGAGCAGTACTTC. Amino acids: CASSPSRPQGSNYEQYF. The chain carries TRBV18 and TRBJ2-7; perhaps TRBD1 as D (5 bases). Germline V lookup: CDR1 KGHSH, CDR2 LQKENI. The V gene lost 3 bases and the J gene lost 3 bases, with 21 bases spanning the gap. This CDR3 has 17 residues.

V is TRBV6-6 and J is TRBJ2-3; D not resolved. Germline V gene data show CDR1 as MNHNY and CDR2 as SVGAGI (reference sequence). V was trimmed by 4 bases and J by 3 bases, leaving 14 bases between them. The CDR3 is made up of 15 amino acids. This CDR3 is CASSSPIRWTDTQYF. The DNA for the CDR3 is TGTGCCAGCAGTTCCCCGATCAGGTGGACAGATACGCAGTATTTT.

The gene calls are TRBV9 and TRBJ1-2; possible D gene TRBD1, 5 bases. The germline V and J ends were trimmed by 6 bases and 4 bases, with 10 bases remaining between them. The CDR3 is made up of 12 amino acids. Germline CDR1 SGDLS, CDR2 YYNGEE. CDR3 in DNA: TGTGCCAGCACCCGGGGGTCCTATGGCTACACCTTC. Its protein is CASTRGSYGYTF.

The chain carries TRBV18 and TRBJ1-2; maybe TRBD1 (6 bases). V gave up 5 bases and J gave up 1 base, with 11 bases separating them. In germline, CDR1 is KGHSH, CDR2 LQKENI. The CDR3 length is 14 residues. The CDR3 spells CASSEQGINYGYTF. CDR3 DNA sequence: TGTGCCAGCTCAGAACAGGGTATTAACTATGGCTACACCTTC.

The rearrangement links TRBV5-4 to TRBJ1-2, with 9 bases that match TRBD1. Germline V gives CDR1 SGHNT, CDR2 YYREEE (reference sequence). V trimming: 4 bases; J trimming: 7 bases; junction bases outside the gene matches: 11. The CDR3 is 15 amino acids. CDR3 nucleotide sequence: TGTGCCAGCAGCACGGGACAGGGTCCCTTGATTGGCTACACCTTC. It codes for CASSTGQGPLIGYTF.

The chain joins TRBV18 to TRBJ1-1; 12 bases align to TRBD1. After removal of 0 bases from V and 6 bases from J, the junction contained 5 bases not matched to a gene. The CDR3 extends over 16 amino acids. From germline, CDR1 is KGHSH and CDR2 LQKENI. CDR3 loop: CASSPPGQGARAEAFF. CDR3 nucleotide sequence: TGTGCCAGCTCACCACCGGGACAGGGGGCGAGGGCTGAAGCTTTCTTT.

The chain recombines TRBV28 with TRBJ2-7; weak D call: TRBD2 (6 bases). The V end lost 5 bases, the J end lost 4 bases, and 18 bases lay between the germline ends. This CDR3 is built from 15 residues. CDR1 MDHEN and CDR2 SYDVKM come from the germline V gene. The CDR3, as DNA: TGTGCCAGCAGTAATCAGGGAGGCCTGGCGTACGAGCAGTACTTC. This encodes CASSNQGGLAYEQYF. Looking up the rest from reference TRBV28 and TRBJ2-7 gives the full variable domain: DVKVTQSSRYLVKRTGEKVFLECVQDMDHENMFWYRQDPGLGLRLIYFSYDVKMKEKGDIPEGYSVSREKKERFSLILESASTNQTSMYLCASSNQGGLAYEQYFGPGTRLTVT.

The chain combines TRBV7-2 with TRBJ2-3, with TRBD2 matching over 11 bases. Germline CDR1 and CDR2: SGHTA and FQGNSA. V shed 5 bases and J 4 bases; nucleotides not matched to a gene: 17. This CDR3 spans 19 amino acids. CDR3 region: CASSPRVSGGASRADTQYF. DNA for the CDR3: TGTGCCAGCAGCCCTCGGGTTAGCGGGGGGGCATCTCGGGCAGATACGCAGTATTTT.

This clone is a singleton in its sample. V and J are TRBV2 and TRBJ1-1, with TRBD1 identical over 9 bases. Germline CDR1 SNHLY, CDR2 FYNNEI. The CDR3 has 13 residues. The V and J ends lost 6 bases and 5 bases, in that order; junction bases with no gene match: 4. The CDR3 DNA reads TGTGCCAGCAGCGGACAGGGGCGGACTGAAGCTTTCTTT. Translation gives CASSGQGRTEAFF.

The gene calls are TRBV28 and TRBJ2-5, with D tentatively TRBD1 (5 bases). CDR3 length: 17 amino acids. Germline V gene sequence: CDR1 MDHEN, CDR2 SYDVKM. Trimming cost V 6 bases and J 0 bases, with 20 bases left between them. The CDR3 bases are TGTGCCAGCAGGACATTACGTCACGGACACTACCAAGAGACCCAGTACTTC. Residues: CASRTLRHGHYQETQYF. The full variable domain, completed using reference TRBV28 and TRBJ2-5, is DVKVTQSSRYLVKRTGEKVFLECVQDMDHENMFWYRQDPGLGLRLIYFSYDVKMKEKGDIPEGYSVSREKKERFSLILESASTNQTSMYLCASRTLRHGHYQETQYFGPGTRLLVL.

This chain links TRBV6-6 with TRBJ1-3, with D maybe TRBD1 (6 bases). V was cut by 9 bases and J by 4 bases, with 19 bases left in between. The CDR3 loop spans 15 amino acids. The germline gives CDR1 MNHNY, CDR2 SVGAGI (reference sequence). CDR3 region: CASRVQGEMGNTIYF. CDR3 DNA sequence: TGTGCCAGTCGGGTACAGGGAGAAATGGGAAACACCATATATTTT.

The genes are TRBV7-2 and TRBJ2-1; the D gene is possibly TRBD2 (5 bases). Germline V gene lookup returns CDR1 SGHTA and CDR2 FQGNSA. The ends were cut back, 6 bases at V and 0 bases at J, with 12 bases in the middle. CDR3 size: 15 residues. In nucleotides, the CDR3 is TGTGCCAGCAGTCCGGACGGACTCTCCTACAATGAGCAGTTCTTC. Translation gives CASSPDGLSYNEQFF.

CDR3: CASSQVGESEQYF. As DNA, the CDR3 is TGCGCCAGCAGCCAAGTCGGGGAAAGCGAGCAGTACTTC. The rearrangement links TRBV4-3 to TRBJ2-7; D is possibly TRBD2 (5 bases). V was pared by 1 base and J by 6 bases, with 10 bases between. This CDR3 region has 13 residues. Germline-derived CDR1 and CDR2 are LGHNA and YSLEER.

This chain connects TRBV28 to TRBJ1-2; 11 bases fit TRBD1. The germline V gene has CDR1 MDHEN and CDR2 SYDVKM. The junction had 3 bases not matched to a gene; V was cut back by 7 bases and J by 5 bases. This CDR3 is built from 13 residues. The CDR3 nucleotides read TGTGCCAGCACCGGGACAGGGGGTTATGGCTACACCTTC. Its protein is CASTGTGGYGYTF.

The chain joins TRBV11-1 to TRBJ2-2; 9 nucleotides match TRBD2. The CDR3 covers 15 residues. The germline CDR1 and CDR2 sequences are SGHAT and FQDESV (reference sequence). The V and J ends lost 8 bases and 2 bases, in that order; junction bases with no gene match: 6. CDR3 protein: CASLKRGANTGELFF. Here the CDR3 DNA reads TGTGCCAGCCTTAAGCGGGGGGCCAACACCGGGGAGCTGTTTTTT.

The rearrangement uses TRBV11-1 and TRBJ2-7; tentative D call: TRBD2 (7 bases). Germline loops: CDR1 SGHAT, CDR2 FQDESV (reference sequence). V was pared by 2 bases and J by 4 bases, with 15 bases between. This CDR3 is 15 amino acids long. CDR3 sequence (DNA): TGTGCCAGCAGCTTACACCGGGGGGCGCGGTACGAGCAGTACTTC. Translation gives CASSLHRGARYEQYF.